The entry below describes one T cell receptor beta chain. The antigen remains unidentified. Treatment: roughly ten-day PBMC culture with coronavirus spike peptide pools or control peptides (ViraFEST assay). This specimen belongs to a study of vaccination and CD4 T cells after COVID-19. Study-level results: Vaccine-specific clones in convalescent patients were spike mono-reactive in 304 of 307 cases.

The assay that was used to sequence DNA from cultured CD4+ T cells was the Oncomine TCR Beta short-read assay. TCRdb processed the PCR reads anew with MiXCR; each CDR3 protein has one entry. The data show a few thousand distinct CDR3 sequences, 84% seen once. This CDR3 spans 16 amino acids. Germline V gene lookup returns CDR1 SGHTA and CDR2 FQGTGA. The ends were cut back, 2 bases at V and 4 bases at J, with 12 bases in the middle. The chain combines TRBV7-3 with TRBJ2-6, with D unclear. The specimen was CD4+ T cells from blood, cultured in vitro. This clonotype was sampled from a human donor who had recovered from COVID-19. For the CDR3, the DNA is TGTGCCAGCAGCTTAGGGCCCTCGGACGGGGCCAACGTCCTGACTTTC. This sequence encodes CASSLGPSDGANVLTF.